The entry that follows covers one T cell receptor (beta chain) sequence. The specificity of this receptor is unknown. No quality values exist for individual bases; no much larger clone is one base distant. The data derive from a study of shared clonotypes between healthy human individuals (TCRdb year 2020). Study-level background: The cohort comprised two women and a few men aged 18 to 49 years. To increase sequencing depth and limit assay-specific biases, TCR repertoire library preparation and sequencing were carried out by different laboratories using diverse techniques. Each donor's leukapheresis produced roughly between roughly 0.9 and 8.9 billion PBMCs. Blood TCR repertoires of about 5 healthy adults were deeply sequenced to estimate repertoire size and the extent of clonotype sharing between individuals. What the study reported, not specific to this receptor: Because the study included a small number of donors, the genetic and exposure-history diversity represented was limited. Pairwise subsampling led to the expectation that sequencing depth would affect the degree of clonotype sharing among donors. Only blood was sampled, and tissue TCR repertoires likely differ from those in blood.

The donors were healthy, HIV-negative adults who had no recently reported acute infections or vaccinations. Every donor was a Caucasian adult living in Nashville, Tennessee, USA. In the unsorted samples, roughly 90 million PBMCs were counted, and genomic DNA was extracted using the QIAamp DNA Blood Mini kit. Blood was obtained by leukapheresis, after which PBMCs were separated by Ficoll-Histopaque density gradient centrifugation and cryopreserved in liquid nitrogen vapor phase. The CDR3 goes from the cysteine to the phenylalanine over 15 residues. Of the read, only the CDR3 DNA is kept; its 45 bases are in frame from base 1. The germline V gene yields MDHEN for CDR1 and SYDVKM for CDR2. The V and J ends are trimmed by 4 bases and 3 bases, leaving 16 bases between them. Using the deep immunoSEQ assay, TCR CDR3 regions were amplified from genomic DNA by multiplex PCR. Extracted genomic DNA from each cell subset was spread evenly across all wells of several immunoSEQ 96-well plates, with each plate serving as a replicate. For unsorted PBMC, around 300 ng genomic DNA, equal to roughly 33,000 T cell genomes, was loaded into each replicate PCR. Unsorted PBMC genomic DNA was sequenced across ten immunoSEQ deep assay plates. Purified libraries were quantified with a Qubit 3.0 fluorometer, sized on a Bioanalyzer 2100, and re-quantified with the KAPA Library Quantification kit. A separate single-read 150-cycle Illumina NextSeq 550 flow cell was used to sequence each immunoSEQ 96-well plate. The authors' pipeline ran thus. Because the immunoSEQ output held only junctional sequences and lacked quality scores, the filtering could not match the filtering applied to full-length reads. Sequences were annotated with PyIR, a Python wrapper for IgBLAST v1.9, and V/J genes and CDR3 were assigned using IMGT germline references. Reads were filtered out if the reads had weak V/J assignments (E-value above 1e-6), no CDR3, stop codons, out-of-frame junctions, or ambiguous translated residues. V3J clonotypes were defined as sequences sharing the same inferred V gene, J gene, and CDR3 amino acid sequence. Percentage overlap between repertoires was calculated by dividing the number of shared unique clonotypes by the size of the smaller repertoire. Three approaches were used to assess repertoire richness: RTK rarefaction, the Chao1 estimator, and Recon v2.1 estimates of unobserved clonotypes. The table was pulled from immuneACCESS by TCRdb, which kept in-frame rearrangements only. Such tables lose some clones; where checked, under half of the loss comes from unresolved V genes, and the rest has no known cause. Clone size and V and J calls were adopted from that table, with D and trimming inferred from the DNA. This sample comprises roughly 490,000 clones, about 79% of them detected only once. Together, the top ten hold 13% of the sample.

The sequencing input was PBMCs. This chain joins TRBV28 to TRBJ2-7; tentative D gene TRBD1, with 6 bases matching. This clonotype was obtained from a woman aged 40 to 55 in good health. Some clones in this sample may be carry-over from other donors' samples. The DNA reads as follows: TGTGCCAGCAGTTCGACCTCGGACAGTTACTACGAGCAGTACTTC. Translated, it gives CASSSTSDSYYEQYF.